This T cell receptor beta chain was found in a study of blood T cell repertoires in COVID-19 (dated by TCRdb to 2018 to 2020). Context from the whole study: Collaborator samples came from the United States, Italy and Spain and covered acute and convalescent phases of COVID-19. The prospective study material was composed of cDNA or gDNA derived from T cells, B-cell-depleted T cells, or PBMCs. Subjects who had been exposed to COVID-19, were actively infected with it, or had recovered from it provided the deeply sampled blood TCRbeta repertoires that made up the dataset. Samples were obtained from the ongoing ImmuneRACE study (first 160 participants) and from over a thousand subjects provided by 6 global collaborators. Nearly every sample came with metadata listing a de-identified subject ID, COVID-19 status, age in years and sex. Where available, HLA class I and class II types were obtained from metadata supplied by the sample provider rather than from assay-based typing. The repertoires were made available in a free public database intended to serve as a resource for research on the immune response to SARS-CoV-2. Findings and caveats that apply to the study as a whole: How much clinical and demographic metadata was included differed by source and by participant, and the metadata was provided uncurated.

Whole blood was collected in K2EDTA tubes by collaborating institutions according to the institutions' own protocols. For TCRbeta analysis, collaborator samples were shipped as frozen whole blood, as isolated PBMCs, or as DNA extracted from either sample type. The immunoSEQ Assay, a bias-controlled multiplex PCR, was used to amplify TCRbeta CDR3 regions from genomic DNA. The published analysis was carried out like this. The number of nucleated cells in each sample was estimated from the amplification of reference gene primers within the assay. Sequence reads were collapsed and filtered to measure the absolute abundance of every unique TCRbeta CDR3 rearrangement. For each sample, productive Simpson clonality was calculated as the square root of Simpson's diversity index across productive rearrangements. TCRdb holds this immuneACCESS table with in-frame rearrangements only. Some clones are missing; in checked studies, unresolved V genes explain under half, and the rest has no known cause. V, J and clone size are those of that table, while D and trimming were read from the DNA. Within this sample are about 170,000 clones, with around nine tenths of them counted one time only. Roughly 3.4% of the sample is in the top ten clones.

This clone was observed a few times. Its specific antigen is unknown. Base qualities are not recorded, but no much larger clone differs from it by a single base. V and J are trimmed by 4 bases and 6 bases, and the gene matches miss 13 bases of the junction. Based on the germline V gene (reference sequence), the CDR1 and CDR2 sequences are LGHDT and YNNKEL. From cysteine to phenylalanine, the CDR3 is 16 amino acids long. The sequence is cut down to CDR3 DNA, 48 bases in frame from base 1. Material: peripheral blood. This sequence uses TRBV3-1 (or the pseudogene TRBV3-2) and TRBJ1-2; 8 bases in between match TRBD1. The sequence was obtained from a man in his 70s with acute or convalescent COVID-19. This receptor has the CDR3 CASSLSILDRVDGYTF. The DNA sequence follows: TGTGCCAGCAGCCTCTCCATCTTGGACAGGGTCGATGGCTACACCTTC.